This T cell receptor beta chain was captured by sequencing in a study of T cells in Graves' hyperthyroidism and ophthalmopathy. About this clonotype: A much larger clone lies a single base off, so this may be a read error.

RNA transcripts served as the template for amplifying TCR beta CDR3 regions. The study used the HTBI primer set for a first-round RT-PCR of the TCR CDR3. TCRdb re-called the multiplex PCR reads through MiXCR, storing one row per CDR3 protein. This sample has 620,000 or so distinct CDR3 sequences, with about 15% found just once. The sequenced material came from blood. The clonotype comes from a woman aged 50 to 60 with Graves' ophthalmopathy.

CDR3 amino acids: CASSQPGRRLYNEQYF. The CDR3 nucleotides read TGTGCCAGCAGTCAACCGGGACGGAGGTTATACAATGAGCAGTACTTC. V usage is TRBV28 and J usage is TRBJ2-1; D could derive from TRBD1 or TRBD2 (5 bases each). The J call may be incorrect, as the DNA end agrees better with TRBJ2-7. Per germline, CDR1 MDHEN and CDR2 SYDVKM. This CDR3 comprises 16 residues.